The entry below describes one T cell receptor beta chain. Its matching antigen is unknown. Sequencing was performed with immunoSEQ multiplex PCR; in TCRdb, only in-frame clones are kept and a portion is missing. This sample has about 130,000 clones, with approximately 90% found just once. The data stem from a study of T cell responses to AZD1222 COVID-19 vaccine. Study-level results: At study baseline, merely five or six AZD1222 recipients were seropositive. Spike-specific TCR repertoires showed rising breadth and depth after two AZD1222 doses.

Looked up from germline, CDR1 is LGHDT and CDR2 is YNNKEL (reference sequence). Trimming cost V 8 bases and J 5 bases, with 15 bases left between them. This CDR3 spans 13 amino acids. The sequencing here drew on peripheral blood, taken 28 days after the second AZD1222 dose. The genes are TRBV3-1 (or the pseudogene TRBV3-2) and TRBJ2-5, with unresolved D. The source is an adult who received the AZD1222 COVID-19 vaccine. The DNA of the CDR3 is TGTGCCAGCGGGCTGGGGTCCGCGGAGACCCAGTACTTC. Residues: CASGLGSAETQYF.